Below, 29 T cell receptor beta chains from the same sample are listed, as sequenced in a study of CD8 T cells in ankylosing spondylitis. TCRdb re-called the 5' RACE reads through MiXCR, storing one row per CDR3 protein. Here the sample spans a few hundred thousand distinct CDR3 sequences, 20% to 25% being singletons. Overall study findings and caveats: In ankylosing spondylitis blood, a motif of 7 to 9 highly homologous TCR beta variants appeared characteristic.

Which antigens these TCRs recognize remains unknown. Sequencing was carried out using blood, either unsorted or a sorted T cell fraction (not recorded which). These receptors were collected from a male donor with ankylosing spondylitis.

This clonotype has only a few counts. This chain connects TRBV11-3 to TRBJ2-2, with D possibly matching TRBD1 (5 bases). CDR1 is SGHNT, CDR2 YENEEA, per germline. Trimming pared 1 base from V and 3 bases from J, leaving 15 bases between. The CDR3 is made up of 17 amino acids. The CDR3 DNA sequence: TGTGCCAGCAGCTTAGCTTGGGCCCAGGGTTACACCGGGGAGCTGTTTTTT. Amino acids: CASSLAWAQGYTGELFF.

This sequence joins TRBV12-3 or TRBV12-4 and TRBJ2-1, with D possibly being TRBD1 (5 bases). Trimming took 6 bases from V and 4 from J, leaving 16 bases between them. CDR3 length: 15 amino acids. CDR3 DNA sequence: TGTGCCAGCAGCAAAGACCAAGGGGCTTACAATGAGCAGTTCTTC. It encodes CASSKDQGAYNEQFF.

The chain carries TRBV11-3 and TRBJ2-7, with 9 nucleotides matching TRBD2. With V trimmed by 4 bases and J by 6 bases, 10 bases remained unmatched. CDR1 is SGHNT, CDR2 YENEEA, per germline. The length of the CDR3 is 15 residues. In DNA, the CDR3 is TGTGCCAGCAGCTATAGCGGGAGTTGGGCGGGCGAGCAGTACTTC. Its translation is CASSYSGSWAGEQYF.

This clonotype was recorded many times. The rearrangement links TRBV18 to TRBJ2-3; no clear D. V was trimmed by 2 bases and J by 0 bases, leaving 6 bases between them. The germline V gene encodes CDR1 KGHSH and CDR2 LQKENI. The CDR3 contains 14 residues. CDR3 bases: TGTGCCAGCTCACCAGCGGCCAGCACAGATACGCAGTATTTT. This encodes CASSPAASTDTQYF.

About this clonotype: A junction boundary mismatches the germline segment, possibly from a read error. This sequence joins TRBV7-2 and TRBJ2-6; 7 bases align to TRBD1. Per germline, CDR1 SGHTA and CDR2 FQGNSA. CDR3 size: 15 residues. CDR3 sequence: CASSSRKHQGDLASF. The DNA of the CDR3 is TGTGCCAGCAGCTCGCGAAAACATCAGGGGGACCTGGCCTCTTTC.

This rearrangement joins TRBV12-3 or TRBV12-4 to TRBJ2-5; TRBD1 or TRBD2 may be the D gene (5 bases each). This CDR3 region has 14 residues. With 6 bases removed from V and 1 base from J, the gap between germline ends came to 12 bases. CDR3 coding DNA: TGTGCCAGCAGGGGGACGAGGGTCCAAGAGACCCAGTACTTC. Its protein is CASRGTRVQETQYF.

The gene calls are TRBV7-9 and TRBJ2-1; D is perhaps TRBD1 (5 bases). From germline, CDR1 is SEHNR and CDR2 FQNEAQ (reference sequence). The ends were cut back, 4 bases at V and 3 bases at J, with 10 bases in the middle. The CDR3 is made up of 14 amino acids. CDR3 amino acids: CASSYTDSYNEQFF. CDR3 nucleotides: TGTGCCAGCAGCTATACCGACAGCTACAATGAGCAGTTCTTC. The full variable domain, rest sourced from reference TRBV7-9 and TRBJ2-1, is DTGVSQNPRHKITKRGQNVTFRCDPISEHNRLYWYRQTLGQGPEFLTYFQNEAQLEKSRLLSDRFSAERPKGSFSTLEIQRTEQGDSAMYLCASSYTDSYNEQFFGPGTRLTVL.

The V gene is TRBV5-1, the J gene TRBJ1-5; no definite D call. Germline lookup yields CDR1 SGHRS and CDR2 YFSETQ. This CDR3 is built from 15 residues. Deletions cut 0 bases from V and 2 bases from J, with 9 bases between. The CDR3 DNA is TGCGCCAGCAGCTTGGAACCAGGCGGCAATCAGCCCCAGCATTTT. Protein sequence: CASSLEPGGNQPQHF.

V usage is TRBV29-1 and J usage is TRBJ2-4; maybe TRBD2 (6 bases). The ends were cut back, 5 bases at V and 6 bases at J, with 11 bases in the middle. CDR1 and CDR2 from the germline V gene are SQVTM and ANQGSEA. The CDR3 sequence is 12 residues long. The DNA for the CDR3 is TGCAGCGTTTCGGGACTTACAAACATTCAGTACTTC. It codes for CSVSGLTNIQYF. Looking up the rest from reference TRBV29-1 and TRBJ2-4 gives the full variable domain: SAVISQKPSRDICQRGTSLTIQCQVDSQVTMMFWYRQQPGQSLTLIATANQGSEATYESGFVIDKFPISRPNLTFSTLTVSNMSPEDSSIYLCSVSGLTNIQYFGAGTRLSVL.

V is TRBV4-1 and J is TRBJ2-2; TRBD2 aligns across 9 bases. Per germline, CDR1 MGHRA and CDR2 YSYEKL. V trimming: 5 bases; J trimming: 5 bases; junction bases outside the gene matches: 6. The CDR3 length is 15 residues. CDR3 DNA sequence: TGCGCCAGCAGCGCCGAGACTAGCGGTACCGGGGAGCTGTTTTTT. It is translated as CASSAETSGTGELFF.

This clonotype was observed a few times. CDR3 DNA sequence: TGTGCCACCAGCTGGGACCGTTCCTACGAGCAGTACTTC. Amino acid sequence: CATSWDRSYEQYF. The chain joins TRBV6-2 or TRBV6-3 to TRBJ2-7; either TRBD1 or TRBD2 may fit D (5 bases each). Germline assignment: CDR1 MNHEY and CDR2 SVGEGT. V lost 10 bases and J 1 base, leaving 14 bases between the germline ends. There are 13 residues in the CDR3.

This clonotype was seen at least ten times. V is TRBV20-1 and J is TRBJ2-3; 8 positions agree with TRBD1. The CDR3 consists of 16 residues. CDR1 DFQATT and CDR2 SNEGSKA come from the germline V gene (reference sequence). The junction had 15 bases not matched to a gene; V was cut back by 6 bases and J by 4 bases. CDR3 DNA: TGCAGTGCCCCGGACAGGGCGGTTCTTAGCGCAGATACGCAGTATTTT. Translation: CSAPDRAVLSADTQYF.

In its sample, this clonotype was seen a few times. This chain connects TRBV7-8 to TRBJ2-7; D unresolved. The CDR3 consists of 14 residues. V was trimmed by 2 bases and J by 6 bases, leaving 14 bases between them. CDR1 is SGHVS, CDR2 FQNEAQ, per germline. The CDR3 nucleotides read TGTGCCAGCAGCTTATGGACCCATTCCGGCGAGCAGTACTTC. This translates into CASSLWTHSGEQYF.

This chain connects TRBV3-1 to TRBJ2-1; no definite D call. Trimming pared 4 bases from V and 4 bases from J, leaving 5 bases between. The CDR3 totals 12 residues. The germline CDR1 and CDR2 sequences are LGHDT and YNNKEL (reference sequence). For the CDR3, the DNA is TGTGCCAGCAGCCCCTTTTACAATGAGCAGTTCTTC. Translation gives CASSPFYNEQFF.

This chain connects TRBV27 to TRBJ2-1, with D unclear. CDR3 length: 13 residues. Looked up from germline, CDR1 is MNHEY and CDR2 is SMNVEV (reference sequence). V lost 2 bases and J lost 12, with 14 bases in between. CDR3: CASSLLSPSRQFF. The CDR3 nucleotides are TGTGCCAGCAGTTTACTTTCGCCCAGTAGGCAGTTCTTC.

This rearrangement joins TRBV28 to TRBJ2-7, with D maybe TRBD1 (5 bases). This CDR3 spans 15 amino acids. Trimming stripped 2 bases from V and 3 bases from J, with 14 bases between. The germline CDR1 and CDR2 sequences are MDHEN and SYDVKM. The CDR3 sequence is CASSLVRTYLYEQYF. CDR3 in DNA: TGTGCCAGCAGTTTAGTTCGGACATATCTCTACGAGCAGTACTTC.

The V call is TRBV11-1, the J call TRBJ2-5; perhaps D is TRBD1 or TRBD2 (6 bases each). V was cut by 3 bases and J by 5 bases, with 22 bases left in between. The germline CDR1 and CDR2 sequences are SGHAT and FQDESV (reference sequence). CDR3 length: 17 residues. CDR3 in DNA: TGTGCCAGCAGCTTGTTATTCGGGGGACAATCGCTGGAGACCCAGTACTTC. Its protein product is CASSLLFGGQSLETQYF.

V gene TRBV12-3 or TRBV12-4 combines with J gene TRBJ2-5, with D possibly called TRBD1 or TRBD2 (5 bases each). There are 14 residues in the CDR3. Between the trimmed V and J ends, which lost 1 base and 5 bases, there was a span of 11 bases. CDR3 residues: CASSLGGPRETQYF. CDR3 DNA sequence: TGTGCCAGCAGTTTAGGGGGACCCCGGGAGACCCAGTACTTC.

The rearrangement uses TRBV28 and TRBJ2-5; 10 nucleotides line up with TRBD1. The J segment lost 4 bases and the V segment lost 8 bases, leaving 1 base of the junction unmatched. Germline V CDR1 and CDR2: MDHEN, SYDVKM. The CDR3 runs 12 residues. In DNA form, the CDR3 reads TGTGCCAGCCGGGACAGGGGAGAGACCCAGTACTTC. Amino acids: CASRDRGETQYF.

The V and J genes are TRBV7-3 and TRBJ2-5; tentative D call: TRBD2 (5 bases). Trimming stripped 5 bases from V and 4 bases from J, with 11 bases between. CDR3 length: 13 residues. CDR1 is SGHTA, CDR2 FQGTGA, per germline. The chain's CDR3 is CASSRGAGETQYF. In nucleotides, the CDR3 is TGTGCCAGCAGCCGTGGCGCGGGAGAGACCCAGTACTTC.

The chain couples TRBV28 to TRBJ2-7; 8 nucleotides line up with TRBD2. V gave up 3 bases and J gave up 3 bases; unmatched junction bases: 10. CDR3 length equals 16 residues. The germline gives CDR1 MDHEN, CDR2 SYDVKM. CDR3: CASSFPLTSAIYEQYF. The CDR3 bases are TGTGCCAGCAGTTTCCCCTTGACTAGCGCGATCTACGAGCAGTACTTC.

The chain has TRBV29-1 and TRBJ2-5; 8 bases match TRBD1. The CDR3 sequence is 13 residues long. CDR1 SQVTM and CDR2 ANQGSEA come from the germline V gene. V trimming: 7 bases; J trimming: 5 bases; junction bases outside the gene matches: 9. For the CDR3, the DNA is TGCAGCGCCTTCCCTACAGGGGGGGAGACCCAGTACTTC. Protein product: CSAFPTGGETQYF. Looking up the rest from reference TRBV29-1 and TRBJ2-5 gives the full variable domain: SAVISQKPSRDICQRGTSLTIQCQVDSQVTMMFWYRQQPGQSLTLIATANQGSEATYESGFVIDKFPISRPNLTFSTLTVSNMSPEDSSIYLCSAFPTGGETQYFGPGTRLLVL.

This clonotype was seen repeatedly, ten times or more. The rearrangement uses TRBV20-1 and TRBJ2-2; weak D call: TRBD2 (6 bases). The CDR3 totals 14 residues. Between the trimmed V and J ends, which lost 3 bases and 3 bases, there was a span of 11 bases. In germline, CDR1 is DFQATT, CDR2 SNEGSKA (reference sequence). In nucleotides, the CDR3 is TGCAGTGCTAGTGGGGGGTTAGACACCGGGGAGCTGTTTTTT. This gives the protein CSASGGLDTGELFF.

The rearrangement uses TRBV5-1 and TRBJ2-2, with TRBD2 matching 11 bases. Germline V gene data show CDR1 as SGHRS and CDR2 as YFSETQ. The V gene end was trimmed by 4 bases and the J gene end by 1 base; junction bases not matched to a gene: 3. This CDR3 comprises 16 residues. The CDR3 DNA reads TGCGCCAGCAGCACCGGACTAGCGGGGAACACCGGGGAGCTGTTTTTT. Amino acids: CASSTGLAGNTGELFF. The full variable domain, with the rest looked up from reference TRBV5-1 and TRBJ2-2, is KAGVTQTPRYLIKTRGQQVTLSCSPISGHRSVSWYQQTPGQGLQFLFEYFSETQRNKGNFPGRFSGRQFSNSRSEMNVSTLELGDSALYLCASSTGLAGNTGELFFGEGSRLTVL.

Only a few counts were recorded for this clonotype. The CDR3 spells CASVVDCSTDTQYF. The CDR3 DNA is TGTGCCTCAGTGGTAGATTGTAGCACAGATACGCAGTATTTT. The chain couples TRBV15 to TRBJ2-3; no definite D call. With 11 bases removed from V and 0 bases from J, the gap between germline ends came to 15 bases. CDR3 length: 14 amino acids. From germline, CDR1 is LNHNV and CDR2 YYDKDF (reference sequence).

This clonotype showed up just a few times. The CDR3 loop is CSASQISVGEQFF. The CDR3 nucleotides read TGCAGTGCGAGCCAGATCTCGGTAGGTGAGCAGTTCTTC. The rearrangement links TRBV20-1 to TRBJ2-1, with D unclear. The ends were cut back, 6 bases at V and 9 bases at J, with 18 bases in the middle. In germline, CDR1 is DFQATT, CDR2 SNEGSKA (reference sequence). The CDR3 has 13 amino acids.

This clonotype was recorded many times. This rearrangement joins TRBV7-6 to TRBJ1-1, with a possible D match to TRBD1 (5 bases). Germline CDR1 reads SGHVS; CDR2 reads FNYEAQ. V lost 1 base, J lost 6 bases, and 15 bases lay in between. CDR3 length equals 15 residues. Here the CDR3 reads CASSLEGYTGSEAFF. The CDR3 DNA is TGTGCCAGCAGCTTAGAGGGTTACACAGGATCTGAAGCTTTCTTT.

This clonotype was found a few times. This chain connects TRBV6-2 or TRBV6-3 to TRBJ1-5; the match to TRBD1 covers 9 bases. V was pared by 6 bases and J by 5 bases, with 8 bases of the junction left unmatched. CDR1 and CDR2 (germline): MNHEY, SVGEGT. The CDR3 length is 15 residues. CDR3 residues: CASRMGQGGYQPQHF. CDR3 in DNA: TGTGCCAGCAGAATGGGACAGGGAGGATATCAGCCCCAGCATTTT.

The chain uses TRBV12-3 or TRBV12-4 and TRBJ2-1, with 7 bases matching TRBD2. The trim removed 8 bases at V and 0 bases at J, leaving 19 bases unmatched. This CDR3 region has 19 residues. The CDR3 reads CASYFFSSSSGHSYNEQFF. CDR3 nucleotides: TGTGCCAGCTATTTTTTCTCGAGTTCTAGCGGCCACTCCTACAATGAGCAGTTCTTC.